This entry lists 31 T cell receptor beta chains sequenced from one sample in a study of Graves' ophthalmopathy and Graves' hyperthyroidism. RNA transcripts were the source from which TCR beta CDR3 regions were amplified. After a first-round RT-PCR with HTBI primers, a second-round multiplex PCR was run. One entry per CDR3 protein results from TCRdb running MiXCR on the multiplex PCR reads. Of around 660,000 distinct CDR3 sequences listed, just over 40% are singletons. Material for sequencing was peripheral blood. All receptors derive from an adult man with Graves' ophthalmopathy.

This clonotype was detected many times. A read error may produce the germline difference seen at one junction end. This rearrangement joins TRBV7-8 to TRBJ1-4; D is perhaps TRBD1 (6 bases). The V gene's germline CDR1 is SGHVS and CDR2 FQNEAQ. The CDR3 has 15 residues. In nucleotides, the CDR3 is TGCGCCAGCAGTCGGAAGGGGGCAACTAATGAAAAACTGTTTTTT. It specifies CASSRKGATNEKLFF.

This rearrangement joins TRBV10-3 to TRBJ2-5; 10 nucleotides agree with TRBD2. Germline assignment: CDR1 ENHRY and CDR2 SYGVKD. J lost 5 bases, V lost 10 bases, and 16 bases had no gene match. This CDR3 has 16 residues. CDR3 sequence (DNA): TGTGCCAGCAGCCCAAGGACTAGCGGTTTAGGGGAGACCCAGTACTTC. As protein: CASSPRTSGLGETQYF.

This clonotype was seen more than once but under ten times. The chain couples TRBV6-4 to TRBJ2-2, with 7 bases identical to TRBD1. The germline CDR1 and CDR2 sequences are MRHNA and SNTAGT. The J segment lost 3 bases and the V segment lost 5 bases, leaving 3 bases of the junction unmatched. This CDR3 has 14 residues. The CDR3 is CASSRGQDTGELFF. CDR3 coding DNA: TGTGCCAGCAGTAGGGGGCAAGACACCGGGGAGCTGTTTTTT.

The sample holds a few counts of this clonotype. The chain carries TRBV4-2 and TRBJ1-6; D is unclear. Trimming left V 0 bases short and J 8 bases short, with 14 bases between. The V gene's germline CDR1 is LGHNA and CDR2 YNFKEQ. The CDR3 sequence is 16 residues long. The CDR3 loop is CASSQDLGSLDSPLHF. The DNA for the CDR3 is TGTGCCAGCAGCCAAGATTTGGGCAGTTTAGATTCACCCCTCCACTTT.

A word on this clonotype: This clone may be a read error of a much larger clone one base away. The rearrangement joins TRBV29-1 to TRBJ1-1, with D tentatively TRBD1 (5 bases). CDR3 length: 14 residues. Germline CDR1 is SQVTM and CDR2 is ANQGSEA. The V end was cut by 7 bases, the J end by 2 bases, with 17 bases between. CDR3 in amino acids: CSAQVGTFNTEAFF. CDR3 sequence (DNA): TGCAGCGCACAAGTCGGGACTTTTAACACTGAAGCTTTCTTT.

This chain uses TRBV5-8 with TRBJ1-1, with 10 bases that match TRBD1. V gave up 8 bases and J gave up 1 base; unmatched junction bases: 11. CDR3 length: 16 amino acids. CDR1 and CDR2 from the germline V gene are SGHTS and YDEGEE. CDR3 in amino acids: CASGTGVLMENTEAFF. The CDR3 nucleotides are TGTGCCAGTGGGACAGGGGTTTTAATGGAGAACACTGAAGCTTTCTTT.

Notes on this clonotype: A read error may account for a junction end that differs from germline. The chain combines TRBV25-1 with TRBJ1-2, with TRBD1 as a possible D gene (5 bases). The CDR3 has 11 residues. The V gene's germline CDR1 is MGHDK and CDR2 SYGVNS. The CDR3 DNA reads as TGCAGCGTCCGACAGCACTATGGCTACACCTTC. This gives the protein CSVRQHYGYTF.

This CDR3 reads CASSSRATSGRGQETQYF. The CDR3 DNA reads as TGCGCCAGCAGCTCCCGTGCGACTAGCGGGAGAGGTCAAGAGACCCAGTACTTC. V usage is TRBV10-2 and J usage is TRBJ2-5, with 12 bases identical to TRBD2. With V trimmed by 6 bases and J by 2 bases, 13 bases remained unmatched. The length of the CDR3 is 18 residues. The germline V gene has CDR1 WSHSY and CDR2 SAAADI.

This clonotype was seen at least ten times. The chain has TRBV11-2 and TRBJ1-6; perhaps TRBD1 as D (6 bases). Per the germline V gene, CDR1 is SGHAT and CDR2 is FQNNGV. Trimming took 5 bases from V and 13 from J, leaving 15 bases between them. The CDR3 has 13 residues. The CDR3, as DNA: TGTGCCAGCAGCCCGGGACAAGGAGGCCCCCTCCACTTT. Its protein product is CASSPGQGGPLHF.

This clonotype was counted a single time. This chain links TRBV29-1 with TRBJ2-5; D remains unclear. Trimming removed 6 bases from V and 4 bases from J, with 15 bases in between. This CDR3 has 13 amino acids. Looked up from germline, CDR1 is SQVTM and CDR2 is ANQGSEA. In nucleotides, the CDR3 is TGCAGCGTCGAGGTTGGGATGGGAGAGACCCAGTACTTC. It encodes CSVEVGMGETQYF.

Details on this clonotype: One end of the junction varies from germline; a read error may be responsible. V is TRBV19 and J is TRBJ1-4; TRBD1 might be the D (6 bases). CDR1 and CDR2 from the germline V gene are LNHDA and SQIVND (reference sequence). This CDR3 comprises 15 residues. The CDR3 is CASSIWSGTQNRAVF. The CDR3 region has the DNA TGTGCCAGTAGTATATGGTCCGGGACACAAAACCGGGCGGTTTTT.

This clonotype was recorded at least ten times. The chain is built from TRBV10-3 and TRBJ1-3, with a weak D call TRBD1 (5 bases). Germline V lookup: CDR1 ENHRY, CDR2 SYGVKD. V was shortened by 4 bases and J by 2 bases, with 12 bases between the two germline ends. The CDR3 sequence is 15 residues long. CDR3 sequence reads: CAISGRQGAGNTIYF. The DNA of the CDR3 is TGTGCCATCAGTGGTCGTCAGGGCGCTGGAAACACCATATATTTT.

This clonotype was seen at least ten times. The J gene is TRBJ1-1, the V gene TRBV7-8; no clear D gene. Trimming stripped 5 bases from V and 9 bases from J, with 13 bases between. CDR3 length equals 12 residues. CDR1 SGHVS and CDR2 FQNEAQ come from the germline V gene. CDR3 DNA sequence: TGTGCCAGCAGCCTACCAAGGGTTAAAGCTTTCTTT. Its protein is CASSLPRVKAFF.

This clonotype was found a few times. The rearrangement uses TRBV6-6 and TRBJ2-7; 8 positions agree with TRBD1. After removal of 0 bases from V and 5 bases from J, the junction contained 6 bases not matched to a gene. The germline V gene has CDR1 MNHNY and CDR2 SVGAGI (reference sequence). There are 15 residues in the CDR3. CDR3 protein: CASSYSPGGSHEQYF. In DNA, the CDR3 is TGTGCCAGCAGTTACTCGCCAGGGGGCTCACACGAGCAGTACTTC.

The rearrangement joins TRBV10-3 to TRBJ2-6; D possibly corresponds to TRBD1 (6 bases). Trimming left V 0 bases short and J 2 bases short, with 8 bases between. Germline lookup yields CDR1 ENHRY and CDR2 SYGVKD. The CDR3 is made up of 16 amino acids. CDR3 protein: CAISESNRAGANVLTF. In DNA form, the CDR3 reads TGTGCCATCAGTGAGTCGAACAGGGCTGGGGCCAACGTCCTGACTTTC.

This clonotype was observed many times. V gene TRBV15 combines with J gene TRBJ2-5, with D perhaps TRBD2 (5 bases). V dropped 0 bases and J dropped 1 base, with 9 bases sitting between them. The CDR3 loop spans 15 amino acids. CDR1 and CDR2 from the germline V gene are LNHNV and YYDKDF (reference sequence). This chain's CDR3 is CATSRDRLAQETQYF. The CDR3 nucleotides read TGTGCCACCAGCAGAGATAGGCTAGCCCAAGAGACCCAGTACTTC.

CDR3 nucleotides: TGTGCCAGCCGACAGGGGACGAACACTGAAGCTTTCTTT. Encoded protein: CASRQGTNTEAFF. V usage is TRBV25-1 and J usage is TRBJ1-1; 8 nucleotides match TRBD1. Germline V gene lookup returns CDR1 MGHDK and CDR2 SYGVNS. CDR3 size: 13 residues. Trimming cost V 8 bases and J 1 base; bases outside gene matches: 3. The full variable domain, its missing parts supplied by reference TRBV25-1 and TRBJ1-1, is EADIYQTPRYLVIGTGKKITLECSQTMGHDKMYWYQQDPGMELHLIHYSYGVNSTEKGDLSSESTVSRIRTEHFPLTLESARPSHTSQYLCASRQGTNTEAFFGQGTRLTVV.

The chain is built from TRBV7-2 and TRBJ1-5; unclear D gene. The V gene lost 5 bases and the J gene lost 11 bases, with 16 bases spanning the gap. Germline CDR1 is SGHTA and CDR2 is FQGNSA. The CDR3 has 13 amino acids. CDR3 in amino acids: CASSGVQQETQHF. The CDR3 nucleotides read TGTGCCAGCAGCGGGGTGCAACAAGAGACCCAGCATTTT. The variable domain in full, completed from reference TRBV7-2 and TRBJ1-5, reads GAGVSQSPSNKVTEKGKDVELRCDPISGHTALYWYRQSLGQGLEFLIYFQGNSAPDKSGLPSDRFSAERTGGSVSTLTIQRTQQEDSAVYLCASSGVQQETQHFGDGTRLSIL.

The table lists this clonotype with a few counts. The chain is built from TRBV30 and TRBJ1-1; tentatively, D is TRBD1 (6 bases). V lost 2 bases to trimming and J lost 0 bases, with 13 bases between them. CDR1 is GTSNPN, CDR2 SVGIG, per germline (reference sequence). This CDR3 contains 15 residues. The CDR3 region has the DNA TGTGCCTGGAGTCGGAGGGCAGGGGTGAACACTGAAGCTTTCTTT. Translating it yields CAWSRRAGVNTEAFF.

The sample holds many counts of this clonotype. The chain combines TRBV24-1 with TRBJ1-4; 7 nucleotides match TRBD1. Per the germline V gene, CDR1 is KGHDR and CDR2 is SFDVKD. The junction had 6 bases not matched to a gene; V was cut back by 2 bases and J by 7 bases. This CDR3 spans 15 amino acids. CDR3 nucleotide sequence: TGTGCCACCAGTGATTCCCGACAGGGCGGTGAAAAACTGTTTTTT. This sequence encodes CATSDSRQGGEKLFF.

This chain connects TRBV29-1 to TRBJ2-6, with D perhaps matching TRBD1 (6 bases). V was trimmed by 3 bases and J by 10 bases, leaving 16 bases between them. This CDR3 region has 14 residues. The germline V gene encodes CDR1 SQVTM and CDR2 ANQGSEA. The CDR3 reads CSVDDRSLANVLTF. CDR3 in DNA: TGCAGCGTTGATGACAGGAGCTTAGCTAACGTCCTGACTTTC.

The V call is TRBV9, the J call TRBJ2-2, with TRBD1 identical over 7 bases. V trimming: 1 base; J trimming: 3 bases; junction bases outside the gene matches: 3. The CDR3 sequence is 15 residues long. CDR1 is SGDLS and CDR2 is YYNGEE in the germline V gene. The CDR3 nucleotides are TGTGCCAGCAGCGTAAGACAGGGATACACCGGGGAGCTGTTTTTT. Protein: CASSVRQGYTGELFF. The full variable domain, completed using reference TRBV9 and TRBJ2-2, is DSGVTQTPKHLITATGQRVTLRCSPRSGDLSVYWYQQSLDQGLQFLIQYYNGEERAKGNILERFSAQQFPDLHSELNLSSLELGDSALYFCASSVRQGYTGELFFGEGSRLTVL.

The V gene is TRBV15, the J gene TRBJ1-2, with no clear D. Trimming stripped 3 bases from V and 8 bases from J, with 16 bases between. This CDR3 region has 14 residues. Germline CDR1 reads LNHNV; CDR2 reads YYDKDF (reference sequence). The CDR3: CATSSASGIYGYTF. Written as DNA, the CDR3 is TGTGCCACCAGCAGTGCTAGTGGGATCTACGGCTACACCTTC.

This clonotype was detected once. This rearrangement joins TRBV4-1 to TRBJ1-2; tentatively, D is TRBD1 (5 bases). Trimming took off 4 bases at V and 8 bases at J, with 17 bases between the two ends. The CDR3 has 14 amino acids. Germline CDR1 reads MGHRA; CDR2 reads YSYEKL. The CDR3: CASSLSLQDPGYTF. Here the CDR3 DNA reads TGCGCCAGCAGCCTCTCCTTACAGGACCCCGGCTACACCTTC.

About this clonotype: A much larger clone is a single base away; this may be a read error. V is TRBV19 and J is TRBJ2-7, with D possibly being TRBD2 (5 bases). The CDR3 is made up of 14 amino acids. The germline gives CDR1 LNHDA, CDR2 SQIVND (reference sequence). CDR3 DNA: TGTGCCAGTAGTCTCACTAGTATTTCCTGCGAGCAGTACTTC. It yields the protein CASSLTSISCEQYF.

This clonotype has more than one count but fewer than ten. The gene calls are TRBV20-1 and TRBJ1-1, with 7 positions matching TRBD1. V was pared by 4 bases and J by 0 bases, with 8 bases of the junction left unmatched. Germline lookup yields CDR1 DFQATT and CDR2 SNEGSKA (reference sequence). The CDR3 is made up of 15 amino acids. The CDR3 here is CSATTGTFMNTEAFF. CDR3 bases: TGCAGTGCTACGACAGGGACCTTTATGAACACTGAAGCTTTCTTT.

In the case of this clonotype: The junction departs from germline at one end; a sequencing error may be responsible. V gene TRBV29-1 combines with J gene TRBJ2-7, with D possibly TRBD2 on 5 matching bases. The CDR3 spans 16 residues. CDR1 is SQVTM, CDR2 ANQGSEA, per germline. DNA for the CDR3: TGCAGCGCTGAAAAGGAAAAGGGAGTGGGCACCGGGGAGCAGTACTTC. As protein: CSAEKEKGVGTGEQYF.

A note on this clonotype: Possible read error: a much larger clone is one base away. The chain combines TRBV5-6 with TRBJ1-1; 7 nucleotides match TRBD1. This CDR3 has 13 amino acids. Trimming cost V 4 bases and J 4 bases; bases outside gene matches: 4. From germline, CDR1 is SGHDT and CDR2 YYEEEE. CDR3 protein: CASSATGRTEAFF. CDR3 coding DNA: TGTGCCAGCAGCGCGACAGGGCGCACTGAAGCTTTCTTT.

The rearrangement joins TRBV28 to TRBJ1-5, with 8 bases matching TRBD1. V shed 0 bases, J shed 1 base, and the junction held 8 bases outside the gene matches. The CDR3 extends over 18 amino acids. The germline V gene has CDR1 MDHEN and CDR2 SYDVKM. The CDR3, as DNA: TGTGCCAGCAGTTTATGGACCGGGACAGGTTGGAGCAATCAGCCCCAGCATTTT. Protein sequence: CASSLWTGTGWSNQPQHF.

This chain uses TRBV29-1 with TRBJ2-5, with TRBD2 as a possible D gene (6 bases). V lost 7 bases to trimming and J lost 9 bases, with 12 bases between them. Germline CDR1 and CDR2: SQVTM and ANQGSEA. This CDR3 has 10 amino acids. Here the CDR3 reads CSGGGKAQYF. In nucleotides, the CDR3 is TGCAGCGGGGGCGGGAAGGCCCAGTACTTC.

A word on this clonotype: A much larger clone is a single base away; this may be a read error. This chain connects TRBV7-9 to TRBJ2-7, with a tentative D call TRBD2 (6 bases). From germline, CDR1 is SEHNR and CDR2 FQNEAQ (reference sequence). Trimming pared 5 bases from V and 6 bases from J, leaving 17 bases between. There are 14 residues in the CDR3. Here the CDR3 reads CASSNPGRGGEQYF. The CDR3 DNA reads TGTGCCAGCAGCAATCCGGGACGGGGAGGCGAGCAGTACTTC.